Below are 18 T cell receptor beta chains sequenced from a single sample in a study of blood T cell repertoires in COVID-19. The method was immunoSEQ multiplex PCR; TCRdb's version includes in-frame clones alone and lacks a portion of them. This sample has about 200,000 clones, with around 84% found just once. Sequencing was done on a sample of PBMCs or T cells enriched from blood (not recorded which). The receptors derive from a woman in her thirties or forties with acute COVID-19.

Written as DNA, the CDR3 is TGTGCCAGTACCCAGGGGGCGGCTAATGAAAAACTGTTTTTT. The encoded protein is CASTQGAANEKLFF. The chain recombines TRBV19 with TRBJ1-4, with TRBD1 matching 8 bases. Germline assignment: CDR1 LNHDA and CDR2 SQIVND (reference sequence). The CDR3 is 14 amino acids. Trimming removed 7 bases from V and 3 bases from J; junction bases left unmatched: 4.

As DNA, the CDR3 is TGTGCCAGCAGGCCCGGGACAGGGTGGGGCTATGGCTACACCTTC. Amino acids: CASRPGTGWGYGYTF. The J gene is TRBJ1-2, the V gene TRBV28; 9 bases map to TRBD1. Germline values: CDR1 MDHEN, CDR2 SYDVKM. J lost 4 bases, V lost 6 bases, and 9 bases had no gene match. CDR3 size: 15 residues.

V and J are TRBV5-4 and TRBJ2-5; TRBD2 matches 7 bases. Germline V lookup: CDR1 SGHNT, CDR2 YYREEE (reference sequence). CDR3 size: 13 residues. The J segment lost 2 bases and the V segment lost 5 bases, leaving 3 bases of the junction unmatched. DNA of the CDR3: TGTGCCAGCAGGGGGGGACTACAAGAGACCCAGTACTTC. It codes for CASRGGLQETQYF.

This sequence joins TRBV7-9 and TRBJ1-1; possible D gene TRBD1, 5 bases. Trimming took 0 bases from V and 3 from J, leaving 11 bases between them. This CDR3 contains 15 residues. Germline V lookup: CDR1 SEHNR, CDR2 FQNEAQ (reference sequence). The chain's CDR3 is CASSLAFGGHTEAFF. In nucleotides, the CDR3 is TGTGCCAGCAGCTTAGCCTTCGGGGGACACACTGAAGCTTTCTTT.

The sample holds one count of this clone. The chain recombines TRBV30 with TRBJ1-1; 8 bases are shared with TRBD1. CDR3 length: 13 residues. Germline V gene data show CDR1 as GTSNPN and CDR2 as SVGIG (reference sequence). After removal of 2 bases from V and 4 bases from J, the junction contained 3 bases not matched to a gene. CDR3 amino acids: CAWSLQGVTEAFF. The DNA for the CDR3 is TGTGCCTGGAGTCTACAGGGGGTCACTGAAGCTTTCTTT.

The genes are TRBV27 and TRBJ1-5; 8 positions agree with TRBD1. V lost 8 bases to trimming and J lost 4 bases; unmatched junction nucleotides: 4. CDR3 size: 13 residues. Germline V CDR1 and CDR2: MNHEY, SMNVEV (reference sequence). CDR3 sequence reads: CASGRQGNQPQHF. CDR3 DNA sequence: TGTGCCAGCGGAAGACAGGGGAATCAGCCCCAGCATTTT.

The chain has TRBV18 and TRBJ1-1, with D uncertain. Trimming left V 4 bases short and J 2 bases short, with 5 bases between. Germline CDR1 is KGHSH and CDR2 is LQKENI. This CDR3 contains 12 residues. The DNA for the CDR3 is TGTGCCAGCTCACTAAAAAACACTGAAGCTTTCTTT. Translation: CASSLKNTEAFF.

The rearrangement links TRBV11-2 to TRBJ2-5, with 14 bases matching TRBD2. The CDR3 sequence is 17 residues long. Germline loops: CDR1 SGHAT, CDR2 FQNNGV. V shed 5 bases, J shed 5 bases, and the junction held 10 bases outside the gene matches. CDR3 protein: CASSPLSWTSGGETQYF. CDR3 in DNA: TGTGCCAGCAGCCCTCTGTCATGGACTAGCGGGGGGGAGACCCAGTACTTC.

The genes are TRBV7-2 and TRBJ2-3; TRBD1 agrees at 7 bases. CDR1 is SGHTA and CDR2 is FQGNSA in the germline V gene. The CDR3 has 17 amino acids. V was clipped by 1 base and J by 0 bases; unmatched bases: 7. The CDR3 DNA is TGTGCCAGCAGCTTAGAACCGGGACAGCGTAGCACAGATACGCAGTATTTT. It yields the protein CASSLEPGQRSTDTQYF.

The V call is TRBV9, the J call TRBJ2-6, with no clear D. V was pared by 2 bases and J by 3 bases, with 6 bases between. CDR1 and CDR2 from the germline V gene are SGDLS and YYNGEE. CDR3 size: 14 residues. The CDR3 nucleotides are TGTGCCAGCAGCGTGGGCCTTGGGGCCAACGTCCTGACTTTC. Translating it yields CASSVGLGANVLTF.

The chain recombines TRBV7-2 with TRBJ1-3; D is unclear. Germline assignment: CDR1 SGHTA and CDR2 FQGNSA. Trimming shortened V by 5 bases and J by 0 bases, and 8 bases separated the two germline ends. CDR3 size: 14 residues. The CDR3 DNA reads TGTGCCAGCAGCCTAAAGTTCTCTGGAAACACCATATATTTT. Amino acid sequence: CASSLKFSGNTIYF.

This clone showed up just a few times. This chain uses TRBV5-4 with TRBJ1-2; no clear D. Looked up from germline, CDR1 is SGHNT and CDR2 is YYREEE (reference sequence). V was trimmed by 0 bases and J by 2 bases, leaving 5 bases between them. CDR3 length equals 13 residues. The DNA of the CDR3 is TGTGCCAGCAGCTTGGGGCCGAACTATGGCTACACCTTC. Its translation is CASSLGPNYGYTF.

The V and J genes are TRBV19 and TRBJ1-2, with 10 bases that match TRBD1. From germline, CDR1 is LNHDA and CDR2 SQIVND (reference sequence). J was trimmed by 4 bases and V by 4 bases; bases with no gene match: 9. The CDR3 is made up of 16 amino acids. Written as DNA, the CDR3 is TGTGCCAGTAGTACCTCTCCGGGACAGGGGTCCTATGGCTACACCTTC. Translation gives CASSTSPGQGSYGYTF.

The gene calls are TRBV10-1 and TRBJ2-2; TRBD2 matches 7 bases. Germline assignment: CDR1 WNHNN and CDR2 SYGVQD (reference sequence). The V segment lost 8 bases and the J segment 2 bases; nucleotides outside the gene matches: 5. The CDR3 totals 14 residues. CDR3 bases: TGCGCCAGCCGCCCGGGAGGTAACACCGGGGAGCTGTTTTTT. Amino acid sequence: CASRPGGNTGELFF.

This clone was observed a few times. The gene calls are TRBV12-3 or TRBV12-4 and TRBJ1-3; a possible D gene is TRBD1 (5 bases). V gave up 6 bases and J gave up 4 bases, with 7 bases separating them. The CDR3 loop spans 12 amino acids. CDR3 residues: CASSRQGNTIYF. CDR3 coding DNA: TGTGCCAGCAGCCGACAGGGAAACACCATATATTTT.

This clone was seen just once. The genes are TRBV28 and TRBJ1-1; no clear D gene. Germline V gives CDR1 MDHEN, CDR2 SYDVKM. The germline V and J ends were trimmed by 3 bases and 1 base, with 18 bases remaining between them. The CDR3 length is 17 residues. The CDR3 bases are TGTGCCAGCAGTTTCGCCTCAGCCTTTACAGCGAACACTGAAGCTTTCTTT. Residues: CASSFASAFTANTEAFF.

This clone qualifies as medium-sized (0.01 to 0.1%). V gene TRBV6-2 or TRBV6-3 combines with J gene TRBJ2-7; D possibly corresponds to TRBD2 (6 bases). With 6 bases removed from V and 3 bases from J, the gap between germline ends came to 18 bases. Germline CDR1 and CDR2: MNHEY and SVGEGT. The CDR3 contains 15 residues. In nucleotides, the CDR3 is TGTGCCAGCAGCAGAACTAGCACCCTTCTCTACGAGCAGTACTTC. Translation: CASSRTSTLLYEQYF.

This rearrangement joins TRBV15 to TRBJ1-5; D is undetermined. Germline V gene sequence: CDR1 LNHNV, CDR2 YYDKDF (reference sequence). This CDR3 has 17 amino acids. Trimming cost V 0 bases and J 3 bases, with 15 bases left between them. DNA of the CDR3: TGTGCCACCAGCAGAGATCGACGAGGAGGGAACAATCAGCCCCAGCATTTT. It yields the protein CATSRDRRGGNNQPQHF.